This is a list of T cell receptor beta chains from one sample in a study of tumor and adjacent non-tumor tissue in lung cancer. TCRdb processed the multiplex PCR reads anew with MiXCR; each CDR3 protein has one entry. The sample consists of tens of thousands of distinct CDR3 sequences, about 72% of them appearing once. Sequencing was carried out using lung tumor tissue. These receptors were collected from a man aged 55 to 70 with non-small cell lung cancer. CDR3s include the opening cysteine and the closing phenylalanine or tryptophan. A D gene is named only where the DNA matches it firmly. Clone sizes are given selectively: once, few, many, or a class where the clone is expanded.

j_gene,v_gene,abundance,d_gene,CDR3nt,CDR3aa
TRBJ2-1,TRBV4-1,-,TRBD1,TGCGCCAGCAACCAAGTCGGGACAGGGGACAATGAGCAGTCCTTC,CASNQVGTGDNEQSF
TRBJ1-1,TRBV9,-,-,TGTGCCAGCAGCGTAGGTCTACTAGAGTCGACTGAAGCTTTCTTT,CASSVGLLESTEAFF
TRBJ2-7,TRBV4-1,many,-,TGCGCCAGCAGCCAAGTCCGGGACAACTACGAGCAGTACTTC,CASSQVRDNYEQYF
TRBJ2-1,TRBV29-1,-,TRBD2,TGCAGCGTTGTGGGGACTAGCGTGTATGGGCTGTTCTTC,CSVVGTSVYGLFF
TRBJ1-6,TRBV6-5,-,-,TGTGCCAGGAGCCTCGCAGGTCCTGACAGGTCCGCCTCCTATAATTCACCCCTCCACTTT,CARSLAGPDRSASYNSPLHF
TRBJ1-1,TRBV20-1,many,-,TGCAGTGCCAAGGGCCTGAACACTGAAGCTTTCTTT,CSAKGLNTEAFF
TRBJ2-3,TRBV20-1,many,TRBD2,TGCAGTGTTCAGCATACTAGCGGGGGAACAGATACGCAGTATTTT,CSVQHTSGGTDTQYF
TRBJ1-5,TRBV29-1,-,-,TGCAGCGTTGAGGCGGAGGGGCTCCATCAGCCCCAGCATTTT,CSVEAEGLHQPQHF
TRBJ1-5,TRBV29-1,-,-,TGCAGCGTTGAAGGGAGGAGTAAGGAGAGTAATCAGCCCCATCATTTT,CSVEGRSKESNQPHHF
TRBJ2-7,TRBV6-2/TRBV6-3,-,-,TGTGCCAGCTCGGGAGAAGCCTACGACCAGTACTTC,CASSGEAYDQYF
TRBJ2-5,TRBV12-3/TRBV12-4,many,TRBD2,TGTGCCAGCAGTTTCGGGCTAGCGGGGGGCCTGGAGACCCAGTACTTC,CASSFGLAGGLETQYF
TRBJ1-2,TRBV6-5,-,-,TGTGCCAGCAGAACCCGGGTCGACAAGGGGGAAAGTGGGTACACCTTC,CASRTRVDKGESGYTF
TRBJ2-3,TRBV6-5,-,-,TGTGCCAGCAGTTACAGGAGAGGTGCGCCCCAGTATTTT,CASSYRRGAPQYF
TRBJ1-5,TRBV6-6,many,-,TGTGCCAGCAGTTACTTCATTGCGGATTATAGCAATCAGCCCCAGCATTTT,CASSYFIADYSNQPQHF
TRBJ2-3,TRBV29-1,-,-,TGCAGCGCGTCGGATTTCACAGATACGCAGTGTTTT,CSASDFTDTQCF
TRBJ1-5,TRBV4-1,many,-,TGCGCCAGCAGCCTAGACCTCGGATCCAATCAGCCCCAGCATTTT,CASSLDLGSNQPQHF
TRBJ1-4,TRBV28,-,-,TGTGCCAGCAGTTGGGGCAGGGGTGTAAATGAAAAACTGTTTTTT,CASSWGRGVNEKLFF
TRBJ2-3,TRBV5-8,once,-,TGTGCCAGCAGAATGACCGGACGGGGCAGCACACATACGCAGTATTTT,CASRMTGRGSTHTQYF
TRBJ2-5,TRBV7-9,-,-,TGTGCCAGCAGCCCGCAAGGTCTAGAGACCCAGTACTTC,CASSPQGLETQYF
TRBJ2-7,TRBV21-1,-,-,TGTGCCAGCAGCAAAGCGGACAGGGTGCGCGAGCAGTACTTC,CASSKADRVREQYF
TRBJ1-2,TRBV6-6,-,-,TGTGCCAGCAGTTACTTCGGGGGCATGGGGATAAGCTACACGTTC,CASSYFGGMGISYTF
TRBJ1-5,TRBV4-2,-,-,TGTGCCAGTAACCAAGATAAAGGGTGGGCTCAGCCCCAGCATTTT,CASNQDKGWAQPQHF
TRBJ2-5,TRBV6-5,many,-,TGTGCCAGCAGTTACTCGGGACCGGGACGGGGAGAGACCCAGTACTTC,CASSYSGPGRGETQYF
TRBJ2-1,TRBV11-2,many,-,TGTGCCAGCAGCTCTACCGGAGGGGATGAGTTCTTC,CASSSTGGDEFF
TRBJ2-1,TRBV7-9,-,-,TGTGCCAGCAGCTCCAACTGGGGGGATGAGCAGTTATTC,CASSSNWGDEQLF
TRBJ2-1,TRBV20-1,-,-,TGCAGAACCGTGAACTCCTACAATGAGAAGTTCTTC,CRTVNSYNEKFF
TRBJ2-7,TRBV20-1,-,TRBD1,TGCGATGCTCGGGACAGGGCTTACGAGCAGTACTTC,CDARDRAYEQYF
TRBJ1-2,TRBV6-5,once,TRBD1,TGTGCCAACAGTGCATCGAACCCGGGACAGGGAAACGGCTACACCTTC,CANSASNPGQGNGYTF
TRBJ1-1,TRBV12-3/TRBV12-4,many,-,TGTGCCAGCAGTTTAAAGGTTAACACTGAAGCTTTCTTT,CASSLKVNTEAFF
TRBJ1-6,TRBV5-4,-,-,TGTACCAGCAGCTTTAGAGGGATCTATAATTCACCCCTCCACTTT,CTSSFRGIYNSPLHF
TRBJ2-7,TRBV28,-,TRBD1,TGTACCAGCAGTCCAACAGGGGGGCGGAACGAGCAGTACTTC,CTSSPTGGRNEQYF
TRBJ2-4,TRBV4-2,many,TRBD2,TGTGCCAGCAGCCGCCCCGGACTAGCGGGGAATCTAGCCAAAAACATTCAGTACTTC,CASSRPGLAGNLAKNIQYF
TRBJ2-7,TRBV11-3,-,-,TGCGCCAGCAGCTTATTTAGAGGGGACTACGAGCAGTACTTC,CASSLFRGDYEQYF
TRBJ2-3,TRBV11-3,-,-,TGTGCCTGTCGCTCGGACTGGGGTACGCAATATTTT,CACRSDWGTQYF
TRBJ1-1,TRBV12-3/TRBV12-4,-,TRBD1,TGTACCAGTACACGGACCACAGGGACAGGGCCGAACACTGAAGCTTTCTTT,CTSTRTTGTGPNTEAFF
TRBJ2-7,TRBV4-1,once,-,TGTGCCAGCAGCCAAGATCCCCAGGGAAACAACAACTACGAGCAGTACTTC,CASSQDPQGNNNYEQYF
TRBJ2-3,TRBV5-8,-,-,TGTGCCAGCAGAATGACCGGACGTGGCAGCACAGAAACGCAGTATTTT,CASRMTGRGSTETQYF
TRBJ2-1,TRBV11-2,-,-,TGTGCCAGCAGCCCCAAGGTGGGCGGTGAGCAGTTCTTC,CASSPKVGGEQFF
TRBJ2-6,TRBV11-1,-,-,TGTGCCAGCAGCACTCGCCTCTCTGGGGCCAATGTCCTGAGTTTC,CASSTRLSGANVLSF
TRBJ2-7,TRBV5-5,-,-,TGTGCCAGCAGCTTTGGTACTCTGGAGGGGCAGTACTTC,CASSFGTLEGQYF